The entry below describes one TCR beta chain. Its antigen remains unknown. This sample is drawn from a study of CD8 T cells in ankylosing spondylitis. Germline V gives CDR1 MDHEN, CDR2 SYDVKM. The CDR3 is 15 amino acids. The V gene lost 5 bases and the J gene lost 4 bases, with 18 bases spanning the gap. Library preparation for TCR beta used quantitative 5'-RACE with molecular barcodes. TCRdb redid the calling of the 5' RACE reads with MiXCR, one entry per CDR3 protein. The sample contains roughly 700,000 distinct CDR3 sequences, under 20% of which appear only once. Study results and limitations: Relatively rare in peripheral blood, disease-linked clones were also CD8+. Seemingly characteristic of ankylosing spondylitis blood was a TCR beta motif consisting of 7 or 8 highly homologous variants.

V is TRBV28 and J is TRBJ2-7, with D possibly being TRBD1 (5 bases). This sequence originates from a male donor with ankylosing spondylitis. Input material: blood, either unsorted or a sorted T cell fraction (not recorded which). The CDR3: CASSTGPWGPYEQYF. Here the CDR3 DNA reads TGTGCCAGCAGTACGGGCCCATGGGGCCCATACGAGCAGTACTTC.